These 27 T cell receptor beta chains came from one sample sequenced in a study of shared clonotypes between healthy human individuals. The repertoire was sequenced with immunoSEQ multiplex PCR; TCRdb's copy has only in-frame clones and lacks some. The sample carries roughly 650,000 clones, more than 95% recorded once. Material: naive CD4+ T cells sorted from blood. Subset specified: CD45RA+ positively selected. All receptors derive from a woman in her thirties in good health.

The CDR3 loop is CAWRLSVYEQYF. The CDR3 DNA is TGTGCCTGGCGCCTAAGCGTCTACGAGCAGTACTTC. The rearrangement links TRBV30 to TRBJ2-5, with unresolved D. The J call may be in error: the DNA end matches TRBJ2-7 better. CDR3 length: 12 amino acids. Germline values: CDR1 GTSNPN, CDR2 SVGIG (reference sequence).

This rearrangement joins TRBV19 to TRBJ1-5; D ambiguous. Germline values: CDR1 LNHDA, CDR2 SQIVND (reference sequence). This CDR3 region has 15 residues. V was shortened by 4 bases and J by 4 bases, with 14 bases between the two germline ends. CDR3 sequence (DNA): TGTGCCAGTAGTAATCACGGTAGAGAGAATCAGCCCCAGCATTTT. It specifies CASSNHGRENQPQHF. The entire variable domain, with the rest obtained from reference TRBV19 and TRBJ1-5, is as follows: DGGITQSPKYLFRKEGQNVTLSCEQNLNHDAMYWYRQDPGQGLRLIYYSQIVNDFQKGDIAEGYSVSREKKESFPLTVTSAQKNPTAFYLCASSNHGRENQPQHFGDGTRLSIL.

This chain joins TRBV7-8 and TRBJ2-7; TRBD2 is a possible D gene (6 bases). The ends were cut back, 6 bases at V and 3 bases at J, with 21 bases in the middle. CDR3 length equals 16 residues. Germline-derived CDR1 and CDR2 are SGHVS and FQNEAQ. The CDR3 protein is CASSPTFGLQNYEQYF. The CDR3 DNA sequence: TGTGCCAGCAGTCCTACTTTCGGACTACAAAACTACGAGCAGTACTTC.

The chain carries TRBV2 and TRBJ2-5; 8 bases fit TRBD2. Germline values: CDR1 SNHLY, CDR2 FYNNEI. Trimming at V came to 6 bases and at J to 5 bases, leaving 11 bases not matched to a gene. This CDR3 contains 15 residues. CDR3 DNA: TGTGCCAGCAGGGGTAGCGGGGCCCGTGGGGAGACCCAGTACTTC. Its protein is CASRGSGARGETQYF.

With regard to this clone: The same CDR3 also results from other DNA sequences found in this sample. V and J are TRBV18 and TRBJ2-3; 11 positions match TRBD2. V lost 5 bases, J lost 0 bases, and 1 base stayed unmatched. Germline V CDR1 and CDR2: KGHSH, LQKENI. This CDR3 spans 15 amino acids. The DNA of the CDR3 is TGTGCCAGCTCAAGGACTAGCGGGAGCACAGATACGCAGTATTTT. It is translated as CASSRTSGSTDTQYF.

The genes are TRBV25-1 and TRBJ2-5; 8 bases match TRBD2. The trim removed 4 bases at V and 3 bases at J, leaving 4 bases unmatched. This CDR3 has 14 residues. Germline V CDR1 and CDR2: MGHDK, SYGVNS. The CDR3 region has the DNA TGTGCCAGCAGTGCGCATAGCGGGAAAGAGACCCAGTACTTC. Amino acid sequence: CASSAHSGKETQYF.

This chain uses TRBV7-2 with TRBJ1-4; 7 bases align to TRBD1. Germline-derived CDR1 and CDR2 are SGHTA and FQGNSA. J was trimmed by 2 bases and V by 7 bases; bases with no gene match: 4. The CDR3 totals 14 residues. The CDR3 nucleotides are TGTGCCAGCACCATACAGGGGACTAATGAAAAACTGTTTTTT. It codes for CASTIQGTNEKLFF.

V gene TRBV7-6 combines with J gene TRBJ2-2; the match to TRBD1 covers 7 bases. The CDR3 consists of 15 residues. The V segment lost 7 bases and the J segment 0 bases; nucleotides outside the gene matches: 5. Germline CDR1 reads SGHVS; CDR2 reads FNYEAQ. The CDR3 loop is CASTSGQTNTGELFF. The CDR3 DNA is TGTGCCAGCACCTCGGGACAGACGAACACCGGGGAGCTGTTTTTT.

The chain uses TRBV5-1 and TRBJ2-2, with 8 bases aligning to TRBD1. J gave up 5 bases and V 5 bases, and 23 bases lay outside the gene matches. Germline V gene lookup returns CDR1 SGHRS and CDR2 YFSETQ. This CDR3 comprises 20 residues. CDR3 nucleotide sequence: TGCGCCAGCAGTCCCCGCAGGACAGGGTACGCTGGAGTGAGAACCGGGGAGCTGTTTTTT. This codes for CASSPRRTGYAGVRTGELFF.

CDR3 sequence reads: CASSQDLYEQYF. As DNA, the CDR3 is TGTGCCAGCAGCCAGGACCTCTACGAGCAGTACTTC. This sequence joins TRBV5-6 and TRBJ2-7; D is unclear. Per the germline V gene, CDR1 is SGHDT and CDR2 is YYEEEE. The CDR3 contains 12 residues. With 4 bases removed from V and 3 bases from J, the gap between germline ends came to 8 bases.

This clone appeared a single time. The chain couples TRBV27 to TRBJ1-5, with no clear D. The germline V gene encodes CDR1 MNHEY and CDR2 SMNVEV (reference sequence). Trimming removed 4 bases from V and 4 bases from J, with 8 bases in between. This CDR3 is 13 amino acids long. DNA of the CDR3: TGTGCCAGCAGTTCCACCCCAAATCAGCCCCAGCATTTT. Its translation: CASSSTPNQPQHF.

This chain links TRBV2 with TRBJ2-7; 8 positions match TRBD2. V gave up 2 bases and J gave up 3 bases; unmatched junction bases: 12. CDR3 length: 17 residues. Germline-derived CDR1 and CDR2 are SNHLY and FYNNEI. CDR3 loop: CASSEFPNTSGFYEQYF. CDR3 coding DNA: TGTGCCAGCAGTGAATTCCCAAACACTAGCGGCTTCTACGAGCAGTACTTC.

This chain joins TRBV30 and TRBJ2-3; D gene uncertain. Trimming took 5 bases from V and 0 from J, leaving 12 bases between them. The CDR3 has 14 amino acids. CDR1 and CDR2 from the germline V gene are GTSNPN and SVGIG (reference sequence). CDR3 protein: CAWSTGLSTDTQYF. CDR3 coding DNA: TGTGCCTGGTCCACGGGCCTAAGCACAGATACGCAGTATTTT.

Here the CDR3 DNA reads TGTGCCAGCAGCCCACGACGGGGGTACCAAGAGACCCAGTACTTC. It encodes CASSPRRGYQETQYF. The V gene is TRBV27, the J gene TRBJ2-5; tentatively, D is TRBD2 (6 bases). Germline V gene lookup returns CDR1 MNHEY and CDR2 SMNVEV (reference sequence). The ends were cut back, 6 bases at V and 0 bases at J, with 14 bases in the middle. The CDR3 has 15 residues.

The rearrangement joins TRBV2 to TRBJ2-1; TRBD2 agrees at 9 bases. Trimming at V came to 5 bases and at J to 13 bases, leaving 6 bases not matched to a gene. CDR1 and CDR2 from the germline V gene are SNHLY and FYNNEI. CDR3 size: 12 residues. The CDR3 bases are TGTGCCAGCAGTATCCGGACTAGCGATCAGTTCTTC. It is translated as CASSIRTSDQFF.

This chain connects TRBV27 to TRBJ1-5; 7 positions match TRBD1. V shed 11 bases and J 4 bases; nucleotides not matched to a gene: 8. Germline values: CDR1 MNHEY, CDR2 SMNVEV (reference sequence). The CDR3 spans 13 residues. The CDR3 loop reads CARPGQTNQPQHF. CDR3 sequence (DNA): TGTGCCCGACCGGGACAGACTAATCAGCCCCAGCATTTT.

V and J are TRBV11-2 and TRBJ1-5; D is ambiguous. V lost 5 bases and J 4 bases, leaving 15 bases between the germline ends. Germline assignment: CDR1 SGHAT and CDR2 FQNNGV. CDR3 length equals 15 residues. The CDR3 bases are TGTGCCAGCAGCCTTAGCTTGACGGAAAATCAGCCCCAGCATTTT. This sequence encodes CASSLSLTENQPQHF. Full variable domain (outside the CDR3, taken from reference TRBV11-2 and TRBJ1-5): EAGVAQSPRYKIIEKRQSVAFWCNPISGHATLYWYQQILGQGPKLLIQFQNNGVVDDSQLPKDRFSAERLKGVDSTLKIQPAKLEDSAVYLCASSLSLTENQPQHFGDGTRLSIL.

The gene calls are TRBV28 and TRBJ2-2, with 8 bases matching TRBD2. Trimming removed 8 bases from V and 6 bases from J; junction bases left unmatched: 14. CDR3 length: 16 amino acids. CDR1 and CDR2 (germline): MDHEN, SYDVKM. The CDR3 DNA sequence: TGTGCCAGCTCCTCCGGGGGGGAGGGACGAGCCGGGGAGCTGTTTTTT. Translated: CASSSGGEGRAGELFF.

The chain uses TRBV7-2 and TRBJ2-1, with 12 bases identical to TRBD1. CDR1 and CDR2 (germline): SGHTA, FQGNSA. After removal of 5 bases from V and 8 bases from J, the junction contained 7 bases not matched to a gene. The CDR3 runs 15 residues. CDR3 DNA: TGTGCCAGCAGCATACGGGACAGGGGGCGGGATGAGCAGTTCTTC. It specifies CASSIRDRGRDEQFF.

CDR3 bases: TGTGCCAGCAGCCTCGAAAATTCACCCCTCCACTTT. The encoded protein is CASSLENSPLHF. J is TRBJ1-6 and V is TRBV2; D remains unclear. V was shortened by 6 bases and J by 7 bases, with 7 bases between the two germline ends. The germline V gene encodes CDR1 SNHLY and CDR2 FYNNEI. The length of the CDR3 is 12 residues.

The chain has TRBV5-4 and TRBJ2-4, with a weak D call TRBD1 (6 bases). CDR1 and CDR2 (germline): SGHNT, YYREEE (reference sequence). The CDR3 runs 16 residues. V lost 2 bases and J lost 1, with 13 bases in between. In nucleotides, the CDR3 is TGTGCCAGCAGCTTTTGGCAGGGGAACGCCAAAAACATTCAGTACTTC. This sequence encodes CASSFWQGNAKNIQYF.

The genes are TRBV19 and TRBJ2-7; the match to TRBD1 covers 9 bases. V trimming: 6 bases; J trimming: 4 bases; junction bases outside the gene matches: 7. Per germline, CDR1 LNHDA and CDR2 SQIVND (reference sequence). This CDR3 is 14 amino acids long. Here the CDR3 DNA reads TGTGCCAGTAGCAGCCGGGACAGGGTGTACGAGCAGTACTTC. Translation gives CASSSRDRVYEQYF.

Comments on this clone: Other DNA variants within this sample encode the same CDR3. The chain employs TRBV2 and TRBJ1-1, with D possibly being TRBD1 (5 bases). The CDR3 has 13 amino acids. V was cut by 4 bases and J by 0 bases, with 6 bases left in between. CDR1 and CDR2 (germline): SNHLY, FYNNEI. For the CDR3, the DNA is TGTGCCAGCAGTGCGGACATGAACACTGAAGCTTTCTTT. It specifies CASSADMNTEAFF. The variable domain in full, with the rest retrieved from reference TRBV2 and TRBJ1-1, is EPEVTQTPSHQVTQMGQEVILRCVPISNHLYFYWYRQILGQKVEFLVSFYNNEISEKSEIFDDQFSVERPDGSNFTLKIRSTKLEDSAMYFCASSADMNTEAFFGQGTRLTVV.

The V gene is TRBV29-1, the J gene TRBJ1-1; D is perhaps TRBD1 (5 bases). Trimming took 7 bases from V and 1 from J, leaving 10 bases between them. The length of the CDR3 is 12 residues. Germline V CDR1 and CDR2: SQVTM, ANQGSEA. The chain's CDR3 is CSALTGNTEAFF. The CDR3 bases are TGCAGCGCACTTACAGGGAACACTGAAGCTTTCTTT. Drawing the rest from reference TRBV29-1 and TRBJ1-1, the complete variable domain is SAVISQKPSRDICQRGTSLTIQCQVDSQVTMMFWYRQQPGQSLTLIATANQGSEATYESGFVIDKFPISRPNLTFSTLTVSNMSPEDSSIYLCSALTGNTEAFFGQGTRLTVV.

The V call is TRBV28, the J call TRBJ2-6, with 10 bases identical to TRBD2. The germline V gene encodes CDR1 MDHEN and CDR2 SYDVKM. The trim removed 3 bases at V and 1 base at J, leaving 15 bases unmatched. The length of the CDR3 is 21 residues. This CDR3 reads CASSFPPPSSGSRSGANVLTF. The CDR3 coding sequence is TGTGCCAGCAGTTTCCCGCCCCCCTCTAGCGGGAGCCGGTCTGGGGCCAACGTCCTGACTTTC.

V usage is TRBV5-1 and J usage is TRBJ2-1, with a weak D call TRBD1 (6 bases). The V and J ends lost 4 bases and 8 bases respectively, with 13 bases between them. This CDR3 comprises 13 residues. CDR1 and CDR2 (germline): SGHRS, YFSETQ. For the CDR3, the DNA is TGCGCCAGCAGCCGATTTGAGGGGGATGAGCAGTTCTTC. It is translated as CASSRFEGDEQFF.

This chain uses TRBV5-1 with TRBJ2-2; the D gene could be TRBD1 or TRBD2 (6 bases each). The CDR3 sequence is 16 residues long. V was cut by 2 bases and J by 4 bases, with 15 bases left in between. Germline V lookup: CDR1 SGHRS, CDR2 YFSETQ. CDR3 bases: TGCGCCAGCAGCTTATTGGGGGGCGCCGGCACCGGGGAGCTGTTTTTT. Translating it yields CASSLLGGAGTGELFF.